This TCR beta chain was observed in a study of T cells in localized non-small cell lung cancer. Whole-study findings and limits: Out of the top 100 tumor clones, a median around 60 were seen in adjacent lung.

Losses at the gene ends were 3 bases for V and 2 bases for J; bases not matched to a gene: 13. The germline V gene encodes CDR1 ENHRY and CDR2 SYGVKD. The CDR3 is made up of 18 amino acids. In the case of this clone: Its specificity is not known.

Sequencing was performed with immunoSEQ multiplex PCR; in TCRdb, only in-frame clones are kept and a portion is missing. The profile shows 30,000 to 45,000 clones, over 70% of them singletons. The origin of this receptor is a woman aged 35 to 69 with stage I lung adenocarcinoma. V usage is TRBV10-3 and J usage is TRBJ1-1; 9 positions agree with TRBD1. The material sequenced was peripheral blood, taken before any cancer treatment. The CDR3 sequence is CAISDKGGQGNGNTEAFF. CDR3 DNA sequence: TGTGCCATCAGTGATAAGGGGGGACAGGGCAATGGAAACACTGAAGCTTTCTTT.